The TCR beta chain described here comes from a study of blood T cell repertoires in COVID-19. Across the whole study: Both acute and convalescent COVID-19 samples were obtained from the United States, Italy and Spain. The cDNA or gDNA used as material had been derived from T cells, B-cell-depleted T cells, or PBMCs.

Germline CDR1 is SNHLY and CDR2 is FYNNEI. The CDR3 has 16 residues. V dropped 7 bases and J dropped 3; count of bases not matched to a gene: 12. This clone came up once. Per the study methods: Amplified reference gene primers provided the basis for estimating nucleated cell counts. Sequencing used immunoSEQ multiplex PCR; TCRdb keeps in-frame clones, though not all of them. V and J calls and clone size are given by that table; D and trimming were obtained from the DNA. The table lists approximately 220,000 clones, around 84% of them singletons, with over 2.5% in the top ten. The genes are TRBV2 and TRBJ2-1; 7 bases are a match to TRBD1. What was sequenced was peripheral blood. The sequence derives from a man in his fifties or sixties who had recovered from COVID-19. The CDR3 nucleotides are TGTGCCAGCATCCCCCTTCGACAGGGAAACTACAATGAGCAGTTCTTC. Its protein is CASIPLRQGNYNEQFF.